Following are 20 T cell receptor beta chains from one sample sequenced in a study of blood T cell repertoires in COVID-19. The repertoire was sequenced with immunoSEQ multiplex PCR; TCRdb's copy has only in-frame clones and lacks some. The sample has about 58,000 clones; roughly nine tenths are singletons. What was sequenced was peripheral blood. Every receptor here comes from a woman aged 70-85 years with active COVID-19.

This clone was seen once. The chain is built from TRBV12-3 or TRBV12-4 and TRBJ1-1, with TRBD1 matching 7 bases. Trimming cost V 6 bases and J 11 bases; bases outside gene matches: 9. The CDR3 contains 12 residues. The CDR3 coding sequence is TGTGCCAGCAGCAAGGGACAGAATGGGGCTTTCTTT. Protein product: CASSKGQNGAFF.

The rearrangement links TRBV9 to TRBJ2-7, with 8 bases aligning to TRBD2. Germline loops: CDR1 SGDLS, CDR2 YYNGEE. The trim removed 0 bases at V and 7 bases at J, leaving 6 bases unmatched. CDR3 length: 14 amino acids. The CDR3 DNA is TGTGCCAGCAGCGTAGGCCTAGCGGGCGGTGAGCAGTACTTC. Its translation is CASSVGLAGGEQYF.

The chain uses TRBV7-9 and TRBJ1-1; 8 bases agree with TRBD1. Germline CDR1 and CDR2: SEHNR and FQNEAQ (reference sequence). Trimming at V came to 5 bases and at J to 6 bases, leaving 8 bases not matched to a gene. CDR3 size: 14 residues. The CDR3 protein is CASSPRTGWSEAFF. The DNA of the CDR3 is TGTGCCAGCAGCCCGCGGACAGGGTGGTCTGAAGCTTTCTTT. Based on the CDR3 plus reference TRBV7-9 and TRBJ1-1, the full variable domain is DTGVSQNPRHKITKRGQNVTFRCDPISEHNRLYWYRQTLGQGPEFLTYFQNEAQLEKSRLLSDRFSAERPKGSFSTLEIQRTEQGDSAMYLCASSPRTGWSEAFFGQGTRLTVV.

This clone is a singleton in its sample. The CDR3 coding sequence is TGTGCCAGCAGTGAATATGACAGGCTTAAAAACATTCAGTACTTC. It yields the protein CASSEYDRLKNIQYF. The chain is built from TRBV6-1 and TRBJ2-4, with a tentative D call TRBD1 (6 bases). The CDR3 loop spans 15 amino acids. Germline CDR1 reads MNHNS; CDR2 reads SASEGT. The V and J ends lost 2 bases and 4 bases respectively, with 12 bases between them.

The genes are TRBV9 and TRBJ1-2, with D possibly TRBD1 on 6 matching bases. Trimming pared 2 bases from V and 7 bases from J, leaving 12 bases between. The germline V gene encodes CDR1 SGDLS and CDR2 YYNGEE. The CDR3 length is 13 residues. In DNA, the CDR3 is TGTGCCAGCAGCGTTACAGGGTCTCTTGGCTACACCTTC. Translated, it gives CASSVTGSLGYTF. The complete variable domain, with remaining parts taken from reference TRBV9 and TRBJ1-2, reads DSGVTQTPKHLITATGQRVTLRCSPRSGDLSVYWYQQSLDQGLQFLIQYYNGEERAKGNILERFSAQQFPDLHSELNLSSLELGDSALYFCASSVTGSLGYTFGSGTRLTVV.

J is TRBJ2-3 and V is TRBV15; 7 bases line up with TRBD1. CDR3 length: 20 amino acids. The J segment lost 4 bases and the V segment lost 0 bases, leaving 19 bases of the junction unmatched. CDR1 and CDR2 (germline): LNHNV, YYDKDF (reference sequence). CDR3 protein: CATSRDGVGTDIFGADTQYF. CDR3 nucleotides: TGTGCCACCAGCAGAGATGGTGTTGGGACAGATATTTTCGGCGCAGATACGCAGTATTTT.

The chain combines TRBV27 with TRBJ2-1, with 9 bases aligning to TRBD2. CDR1 is MNHEY, CDR2 SMNVEV, per germline (reference sequence). The CDR3 contains 18 residues. V shed 2 bases, J shed 0 bases, and the junction held 8 bases outside the gene matches. The CDR3 region is CASSLGLAGQSSYNEQFF. Here the CDR3 DNA reads TGTGCCAGCAGTTTAGGTCTAGCGGGACAGAGCTCCTACAATGAGCAGTTCTTC.

This chain connects TRBV18 to TRBJ2-3, with 7 bases matching TRBD2. The trim removed 3 bases at V and 0 bases at J, leaving 6 bases unmatched. CDR3 length: 16 amino acids. CDR1 is KGHSH, CDR2 LQKENI, per germline. In DNA form, the CDR3 reads TGTGCCAGCTCACCGGGAGCGGGGCTCAGCACAGATACGCAGTATTTT. It translates to CASSPGAGLSTDTQYF.

The chain recombines TRBV28 with TRBJ2-3, with D possibly being TRBD1 (5 bases). This CDR3 comprises 14 residues. Germline V gene lookup returns CDR1 MDHEN and CDR2 SYDVKM. V lost 1 base and J 5 bases, leaving 10 bases between the germline ends. Written as DNA, the CDR3 is TGTGCCAGCAGTTTATTGGGGCTGGGAGATACGCAGTATTTT. This gives the protein CASSLLGLGDTQYF.

The chain recombines TRBV18 with TRBJ1-5; 9 bases are a match to TRBD1. This CDR3 spans 14 amino acids. CDR1 is KGHSH and CDR2 is LQKENI in the germline V gene. V was pared by 0 bases and J by 11 bases, with 5 bases of the junction left unmatched. The CDR3 here is CASSPPWGQGSQHF. DNA of the CDR3: TGTGCCAGCTCACCACCATGGGGACAGGGCTCCCAGCATTTT.

V is TRBV12-3 or TRBV12-4 and J is TRBJ2-2; the D gene is possibly TRBD1 (6 bases). CDR3 size: 13 residues. The CDR3 region has the DNA TGTGCTCATTCAGGGGCGAACACCGGGGAGCTGTTTTTT. This encodes CAHSGANTGELFF.

The rearrangement links TRBV3-1 (or the pseudogene TRBV3-2) to TRBJ2-7; 8 bases match TRBD2. Unmatched junction bases numbered 10, after V lost 0 bases and J lost 3 bases. Per germline, CDR1 LGHDT and CDR2 YNNKEL (reference sequence). CDR3 length: 17 amino acids. CDR3 nucleotide sequence: TGTGCCAGCAGCCAAGAGGTTGAAAGCGGGAGAATCTACGAGCAGTACTTC. This gives the protein CASSQEVESGRIYEQYF.

This sequence joins TRBV18 and TRBJ2-7; TRBD2 aligns across 16 bases. The CDR3 contains 17 residues. Germline CDR1 KGHSH, CDR2 LQKENI. Trimming at V came to 2 bases and at J to 2 bases, leaving 3 bases not matched to a gene. CDR3 bases: TGTGCCAGCTCACCAATGGGACTAGCGGGAGGGCCCTACGAGCAGTACTTC. As protein: CASSPMGLAGGPYEQYF.

This sequence joins TRBV7-3 and TRBJ2-2; TRBD2 agrees at 10 bases. CDR1 is SGHTA, CDR2 FQGTGA, per germline. Trimming took 3 bases from V and 4 from J; bases not matched to a gene: 8. There are 17 residues in the CDR3. CDR3: CASSFLAGDIGTGELFF. The CDR3 coding sequence is TGTGCCAGCAGCTTTCTAGCGGGAGACATCGGCACCGGGGAGCTGTTTTTT.

This clone was seen more than once but under ten times. The chain uses TRBV18 and TRBJ2-2; 8 bases are shared with TRBD2. The length of the CDR3 is 18 residues. Germline V gene sequence: CDR1 KGHSH, CDR2 LQKENI. Unmatched junction bases numbered 15, after V lost 2 bases and J lost 7 bases. CDR3 nucleotide sequence: TGTGCCAGCTCACCAGCTAACGTAGCCGGGAGGGCCAACGGGGAGCTGTTTTTT. Amino acids: CASSPANVAGRANGELFF.

The V gene is TRBV7-3, the J gene TRBJ2-3; 7 bases map to TRBD2. The germline V gene encodes CDR1 SGHTA and CDR2 FQGTGA. V was pared by 6 bases and J by 3 bases, with 9 bases of the junction left unmatched. The length of the CDR3 is 15 residues. CDR3 sequence: CASSPGLVETDTQYF. In DNA form, the CDR3 reads TGTGCCAGCAGTCCAGGACTAGTGGAGACAGATACGCAGTATTTT.

The V gene is TRBV3-1 (or the pseudogene TRBV3-2), the J gene TRBJ2-1; D not resolved. Germline CDR1 LGHDT, CDR2 YNNKEL (reference sequence). V lost 0 bases and J 8 bases, leaving 20 bases between the germline ends. The CDR3 has 17 amino acids. In nucleotides, the CDR3 is TGTGCCAGCAGCCAAGATTGCAGCTCTCCGAGGTGTGATGAGCAGTTCTTC. This sequence encodes CASSQDCSSPRCDEQFF.

V and J are TRBV5-1 and TRBJ2-7; TRBD2 matches 12 bases. The CDR3 length is 16 residues. Germline V gene data show CDR1 as SGHRS and CDR2 as YFSETQ. J lost 4 bases, V lost 4 bases, and 9 bases had no gene match. CDR3 amino acids: CASSDSSGRAQYEQYF. The CDR3 DNA is TGCGCCAGCAGCGACTCTAGCGGGAGGGCCCAATACGAGCAGTACTTC.

The chain couples TRBV19 to TRBJ2-7; the match to TRBD1 covers 7 bases. Germline V gene lookup returns CDR1 LNHDA and CDR2 SQIVND (reference sequence). V was pared by 4 bases and J by 0 bases, with 3 bases of the junction left unmatched. CDR3 length: 14 amino acids. The CDR3 DNA reads as TGTGCCAGTAGTAAACAGGGGAGCTCCTACGAGCAGTACTTC. It encodes CASSKQGSSYEQYF.

The CDR3 loop is CASSPATRGEQFF. In nucleotides, the CDR3 is TGTGCCAGTAGTCCGGCAACCCGGGGTGAGCAGTTCTTC. The chain recombines TRBV19 with TRBJ2-1; D is possibly TRBD2 (5 bases). Germline CDR1 LNHDA, CDR2 SQIVND (reference sequence). The V and J ends lost 5 bases and 9 bases respectively, with 14 bases between them. The CDR3 has 13 amino acids.